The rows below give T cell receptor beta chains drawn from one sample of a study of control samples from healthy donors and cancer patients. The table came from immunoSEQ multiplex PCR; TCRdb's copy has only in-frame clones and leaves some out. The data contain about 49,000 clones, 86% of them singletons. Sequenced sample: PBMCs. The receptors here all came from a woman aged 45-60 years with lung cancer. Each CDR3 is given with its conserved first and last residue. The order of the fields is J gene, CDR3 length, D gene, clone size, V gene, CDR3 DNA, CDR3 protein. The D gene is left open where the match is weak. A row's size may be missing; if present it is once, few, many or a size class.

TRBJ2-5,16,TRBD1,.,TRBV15,TGTGCCACCAGCAGAGCGGCCGGGACAGGGGCTAAGACCCAGTACTTC,CATSRAAGTGAKTQYF
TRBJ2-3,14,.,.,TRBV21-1,TGTGCCAGCAGCAAAGTAAGGGGGCCAGATACGCAGTATTTT,CASSKVRGPDTQYF
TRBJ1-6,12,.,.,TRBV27,TGTGCCAGCAGTAACTACAATTCACCCCTCCACTTT,CASSNYNSPLHF
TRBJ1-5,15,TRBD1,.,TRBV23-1,TGCGCCAGCAGTCAAAAAACAGGGGGCGGTCAGCCCCAGCATTTT,CASSQKTGGGQPQHF
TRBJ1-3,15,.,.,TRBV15,TGTGCCACCAGCAGAGAGGGCAGGGCCGGAAACACCATATATTTT,CATSREGRAGNTIYF
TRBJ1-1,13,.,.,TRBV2,TGTGCCAGCCGGGGGGTAAGGAACACTGAAGCTTTCTTT,CASRGVRNTEAFF
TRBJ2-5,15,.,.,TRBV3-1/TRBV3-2,TGTGCCAGCAGCCGGCCGGGCCTAATGTTCGAGACCCAGTACTTC,CASSRPGLMFETQYF
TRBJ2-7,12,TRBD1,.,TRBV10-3,TGTGCCATCGGACAGGGCGTCCACGAGCAGTACTTC,CAIGQGVHEQYF
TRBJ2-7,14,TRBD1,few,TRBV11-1,TGTGCCAGCAGCTTAGACCGGGACAGGGGAGAGCAGTACTTC,CASSLDRDRGEQYF
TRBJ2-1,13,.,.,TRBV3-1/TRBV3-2,TGTGCCAGCATGGGGGAGGGGGGTGGAGGGCAGTTCTTC,CASMGEGGGGQFF
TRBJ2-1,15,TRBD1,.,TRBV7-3,TGTGCCAGCAGCCCCACAGGGGGTGAGACAATGAAGCAGTTCTTC,CASSPTGGETMKQFF
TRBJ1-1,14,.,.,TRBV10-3,TGTGCCATCAGTGGCGGGGGGAGAAACACTGAAGCTTTCTTT,CAISGGGRNTEAFF